This is a list of T cell receptor beta chains from one sample in a study of blood T cells in healthy people across ages. TCRdb re-analysed the 5' RACE reads in MiXCR, keeping a single row per CDR3 protein. The table shows about 1,400,000 distinct CDR3 sequences, with around 59% occurring only once. The specimen was blood. The receptor set was obtained from a man aged 18 to 29 in good health. The CDR3 runs from the conserved cysteine through the conserved F or W. The order of the fields is J gene, clone size, V gene, D gene, CDR3 protein, CDR3 DNA. A D gene is named only where the DNA matches it firmly. Part of the rows lack a size; the others show once, few, many or a class for expanded clones.

TRBJ2-7,NA,TRBV6-6,NA,CASSPQGLYEQYF,TGTGCCAGCAGTCCCCAGGGTTTGTACGAGCAGTACTTC
TRBJ1-2,NA,TRBV6-5,TRBD1,CASSYSGQGAFYGYTF,TGTGCCAGCAGTTACTCGGGGCAGGGGGCTTTCTATGGCTACACCTTC
TRBJ2-2,NA,TRBV4-2,NA,CASSSPDRVPTRTYTGELFF,TGTGCCAGCAGCTCCCCCGACAGAGTCCCAACTAGAACTTACACCGGGGAGCTGTTTTTT
TRBJ1-2,NA,TRBV13,TRBD1,CASSYGQGAPGGYTF,TGTGCCAGCAGCTACGGACAGGGGGCGCCGGGTGGCTACACCTTC
TRBJ2-1,NA,TRBV10-3,NA,CAISQSSYNEQFF,TGTGCCATCAGCCAAAGCTCCTACAATGAGCAGTTCTTC
TRBJ1-2,NA,TRBV28,NA,CASSSALRGRNYGYTF,TGTGCCAGCAGTTCAGCCCTTCGGGGGAGAAACTATGGCTACACCTTC
TRBJ1-2,NA,TRBV4-1,NA,CASSQADSPYGYTF,TGCGCCAGCAGCCAAGCGGACAGCCCCTATGGCTACACCTTC
TRBJ1-2,NA,TRBV4-3,NA,CASSQGKGGIYGYTF,TGCGCCAGCAGCCAAGGGAAAGGGGGAATTTATGGCTACACCTTC
TRBJ1-2,NA,TRBV24-1,NA,CATWEGGYGYTF,TGTGCCACCTGGGAGGGTGGCTATGGCTACACCTTC
TRBJ2-2,NA,TRBV10-3,TRBD1,CAIRPGTGRTGELFF,TGTGCCATCAGACCCGGGACAGGGCGGACCGGGGAGCTGTTTTTT
TRBJ2-3,NA,TRBV27,NA,CASSPQPGTDTQYF,TGTGCCAGTAGTCCCCAACCGGGAACAGATACGCAGTATTTT
TRBJ2-3,NA,TRBV12-3/TRBV12-4,NA,CASGASTDTQYF,TGTGCCAGCGGAGCGAGCACAGATACGCAGTATTTT
TRBJ2-1,NA,TRBV6-2/TRBV6-3,TRBD2,CASSYTSGVDEQFF,TGTGCCAGCAGTTATACTAGCGGGGTGGATGAGCAGTTCTTC
TRBJ2-1,NA,TRBV27,TRBD2,CASSSLGGGPYNEQFF,TGTGCCAGCAGTTCCCTAGGCGGGGGACCCTACAATGAGCAGTTCTTC
TRBJ2-1,NA,TRBV4-1,TRBD2,CASSQRFGLAGDNEQFF,TGCGCCAGCAGCCAAAGATTCGGGCTAGCGGGGGACAATGAGCAGTTCTTC
TRBJ2-1,few,TRBV20-1,NA,CSARDQTSSASNNEQFF,TGCAGTGCTAGAGATCAAACCTCTAGCGCCTCAAACAATGAGCAGTTCTTC
TRBJ2-3,once,TRBV27,TRBD2,CASSFLGRGADTQYF,TGTGCCAGCAGTTTCCTAGGGAGGGGAGCAGATACGCAGTATTTT
TRBJ2-2,NA,TRBV20-1,TRBD2,CSAPNSLAGEITGELFF,TGCAGTGCCCCGAACTCTCTAGCGGGGGAAATCACCGGGGAGCTGTTTTTT
TRBJ2-1,NA,TRBV5-1,NA,CASSLAADPGEQFF,TGCGCCAGCAGCTTGGCGGCGGATCCCGGTGAGCAGTTCTTC
TRBJ1-2,NA,TRBV6-2/TRBV6-3,NA,CASSYPPRRDGGRRSTF,TGTGCCAGCAGTTACCCGCCCCGCCGGGACGGAGGGAGAAGGTCCACCTTC
TRBJ1-2,NA,TRBV10-3,TRBD1,CAIRASGTGGDYGYTF,TGTGCCATCAGAGCCTCCGGGACAGGGGGCGACTATGGCTACACCTTC
TRBJ1-6,NA,TRBV6-2/TRBV6-3,NA,CASSSRTAHKVSPLHF,TGTGCCAGCAGTTCCCGGACAGCTCACAAAGTTTCACCCCTCCACTTT
TRBJ2-6,NA,TRBV15,NA,CATSRIIGTGANVLTF,TGTGCCACCAGCAGAATAATCGGGACTGGGGCCAACGTCCTGACTTTC
TRBJ1-1,once,TRBV10-3,NA,CAISDAGNAMGTEAFF,TGTGCCATCAGTGATGCGGGGAACGCGATGGGCACTGAAGCTTTCTTT
TRBJ1-3,NA,TRBV6-2/TRBV6-3,NA,CASRAGTDSGNTIYF,TGTGCCAGCAGGGCCGGGACCGACTCTGGAAACACCATATATTTT
TRBJ1-6,NA,TRBV29-1,NA,CSVGWDPGSPPHF,TGCAGTGTTGGGTGGGACCCCGGGTCACCCCCCCACTTT
TRBJ2-7,NA,TRBV20-1,NA,CSARGRGYEQYF,TGCAGTGCTAGAGGCCGGGGTTACGAGCAGTACTTC
TRBJ1-4,NA,TRBV20-1,TRBD1,CSVRNTGTGDEKLFF,TGCAGTGTTAGAAACACCGGGACAGGGGATGAAAAACTGTTTTTT
TRBJ2-1,NA,TRBV9,TRBD2,CASSVIGPGTRIDNEQFF,TGTGCCAGCAGCGTGATCGGCCCCGGGACTAGGATCGACAATGAGCAGTTCTTC
TRBJ2-2,NA,TRBV2,TRBD1,CASMWDSTNTGELFF,TGTGCCAGCATGTGGGACAGTACGAACACCGGGGAGCTGTTTTTT
TRBJ2-1,NA,TRBV20-1,TRBD2,CSATGTSGGSWGEQFF,TGCAGTGCTACCGGGACTAGCGGGGGCTCCTGGGGGGAGCAGTTCTTC
TRBJ1-4,once,TRBV27,NA,CASSILDSEKLFF,TGTGCCAGCAGTATCCTGGACAGTGAAAAACTGTTTTTT
TRBJ2-7,NA,TRBV27,NA,CASSLQRPGSSYEQYF,TGTGCCAGCAGTTTACAGCGCCCAGGGAGCTCCTACGAGCAGTACTTC
TRBJ2-7,few,TRBV6-2/TRBV6-3,NA,CASPSEESYYEQYF,TGTGCCAGCCCCAGCGAGGAGAGTTACTACGAGCAGTACTTC
TRBJ2-7,NA,TRBV3-1,NA,CASSQDLGDRTYEQYF,TGTGCCAGCAGCCAAGATTTAGGTGACAGAACTTACGAGCAGTACTTC
TRBJ2-3,NA,TRBV20-1,NA,CSASHGRTDTQYF,TGCAGTGCTAGTCACGGACGCACAGATACGCAGTATTTT
TRBJ1-6,few,TRBV4-1,TRBD1,CASSLPGTENSPLHF,TGCGCCAGCAGCCTACCGGGGACAGAAAATTCACCCCTCCACTTT
TRBJ2-4,NA,TRBV11-2,NA,CASSPFPRQEDIQYF,TGTGCCAGCAGCCCCTTCCCCAGACAGGAAGACATTCAGTACTTC
TRBJ1-6,few,TRBV12-3/TRBV12-4,NA,CASSLGTAANSPLHF,TGTGCCAGCAGTTTAGGGACAGCTGCTAATTCACCCCTCCACTTT